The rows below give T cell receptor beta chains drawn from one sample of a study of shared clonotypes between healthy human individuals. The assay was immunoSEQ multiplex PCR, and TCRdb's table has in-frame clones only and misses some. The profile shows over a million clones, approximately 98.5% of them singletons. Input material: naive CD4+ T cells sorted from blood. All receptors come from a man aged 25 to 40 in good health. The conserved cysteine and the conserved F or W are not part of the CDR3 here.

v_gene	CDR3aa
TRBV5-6	ASSFLQGALATNEKLF
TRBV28	ASSLRSEDVAQY
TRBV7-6	ASSTLQGPIFNEQF
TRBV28	ASSSNTLSNEKLF
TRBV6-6	ASSTGLGNYGYT
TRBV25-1	ASSKISAGSNYNEQF
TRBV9	ASSPRLAPYNEQF
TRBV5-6	ASSARGRGETQY
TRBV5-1	ASSLGTSGGDTQY
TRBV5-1	ASNSGLAGRNEQY
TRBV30	ARTGNEQF
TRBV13	ASSLGTIYEQY
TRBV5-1	ASRTGEYQETQY
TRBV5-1	ASSLAPGGEQF
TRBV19	ASSTGTGYGQF
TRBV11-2	ASSFSDRGYGYT
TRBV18	ASSPDRVHGYT
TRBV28	ASSDRGDTEAF
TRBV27	ASNPSGRGGTQY
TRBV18	ASSLGGDNIQY
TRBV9	ASGFNTIY
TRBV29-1	SVSSGIETQY
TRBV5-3	ARSQPTGTDCSGANVLT
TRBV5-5	ASSLTGYGYT
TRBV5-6	ASSPRFGGGTYEQY
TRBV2	ASGRLSTDTQY
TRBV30	AWGGDGGNEQF
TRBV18	ASSPPSRNEQF
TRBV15	ATSSGTGLYGYT
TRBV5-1	ASSEEVQGAKNIQY
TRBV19	ASSIPSFNQPQH
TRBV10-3	AISESFSPRTDTQY
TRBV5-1	ASSLITRSSTDTQY
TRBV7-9	ASSLPITTGANTGELF
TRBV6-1	ASRTSNNEQF
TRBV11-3	ASSPTGLAGKTQY
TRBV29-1	SVFILAGKNHNEQF
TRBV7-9	ASSYTDTQY
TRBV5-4	ASSSLAGTDTQY
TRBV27	ASSLNYRYEQY
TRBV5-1	ASSLVGSANTEAF
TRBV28	ASRDRDSYNEQF
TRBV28	ASSPGGRDEQF
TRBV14	ASSPGLAGSLTGELF
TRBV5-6	ASSPFSGTGYSYEQY
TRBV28	ASSFSGADNEQF
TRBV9	ASSVGPSYEQY
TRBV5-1	ASSLVAGVIDEQY
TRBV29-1	SVGRGLGTEAF
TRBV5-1	ASSLAGLEAADTQY
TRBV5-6	ASSLALEAF
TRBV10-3	AISSAGEQF
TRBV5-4	ASSSGAGGRETQY
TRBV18	ASSPKNSGRYNEQF
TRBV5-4	ASSTGLAGGLKIHEQY
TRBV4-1	ASSPSGVLADTQY
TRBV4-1	ASSHLGVGETQY
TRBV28	ASSGSNNQPQH
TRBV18	ASSPYTEIVYGYT